A selection of T cell receptor beta chains follows, all from one sample in a study of vaccination effects on CD4 cells after COVID-19. Clones were sequenced by immunoSEQ multiplex PCR, and TCRdb holds only the in-frame ones, with some missing. The data contain tens of thousands of clones, 60% to 85% of them singletons. Their cognate antigens are unknown. The sample was CD4+ T cells from PBMCs cultured with SARS-CoV-2 spike peptides, taken before COVID-19 vaccination. The receptors come from a human donor who received a COVID-19 vaccine. CDR3s include the opening cysteine and the closing phenylalanine or tryptophan. The D gene is left open where the match is weak. For some rows the clone size is stated as once, few or many, or as a class when expanded; others skip it.

>TRBV6-6|-|TRBJ2-2|15|-
CASSYDRGAIGELFF
TGTGCCAGCAGTTACGATCGCGGTGCGATTGGGGAGCTGTTTTTT
>TRBV11-2|few|TRBJ2-2|15|-
CASSPSRGVTGELFF
TGTGCCAGCAGCCCCTCTAGGGGGGTCACCGGGGAGCTGTTTTTT
>TRBV2|-|TRBJ2-6|14|-
CASRTGSGANVLTF
TGTGCCAGCAGGACGGGCTCTGGGGCCAACGTCCTGACTTTC
>TRBV19|few|TRBJ2-5|15|TRBD1
CASSISQGARETQYF
TGTGCCAGTAGTATATCACAGGGGGCTCGGGAGACCCAGTACTTC
>TRBV3-1/TRBV3-2|-|TRBJ1-2|14|-
CASSDRGSSYGYTF
TGTGCCAGCAGCGACCGAGGGTCTTCCTATGGCTACACCTTC
>TRBV27|-|TRBJ1-2|14|-
CASKLDSSSLSYTF
TGTGCCAGCAAGCTGGACAGTTCTTCATTAAGCTACACCTTC
>TRBV28|-|TRBJ1-6|14|-
CASRSGTNNSPLHF
TGTGCCAGCAGATCCGGGACTAATAATTCACCCCTCCACTTT
>TRBV5-6|-|TRBJ2-1|15|TRBD1
CASSSRTGYYNEQFF
TGTGCCAGCAGCTCAAGGACAGGATACTACAATGAGCAGTTCTTC
>TRBV18|-|TRBJ1-2|15|TRBD1
CASSPSTGTNYGYTF
TGTGCCAGCTCACCATCGACAGGGACCAACTATGGCTACACCTTC
>TRBV2|-|TRBJ2-3|11|-
CASGSTDTQYF
TGTGCCAGCGGGAGCACAGATACGCAGTATTTT
>TRBV30|-|TRBJ1-5|14|-
CAWRRGRNNQPQHF
TGTGCCTGGAGAAGAGGTCGGAATAATCAGCCCCAGCATTTT
>TRBV5-1|-|TRBJ2-5|14|TRBD2
CASSPGLATETQYF
TGCGCCAGCAGCCCGGGACTAGCGACAGAGACCCAGTACTTC
>TRBV6-4|-|TRBJ2-1|16|TRBD2
CASSDSSGGKPSEQFF
TGTGCCAGCAGTGACTCGAGCGGGGGAAAGCCGAGTGAGCAGTTCTTC
>TRBV14|-|TRBJ1-4|16|-
CASSRRQITTNEKLFF
TGTGCCAGCAGCCGCCGACAGATAACAACTAATGAAAAACTGTTTTTT
>TRBV5-3|once|TRBJ1-5|14|-
CARSLIKSAKPQHF
TGTGCCAGAAGCTTGATTAAGTCGGCTAAGCCCCAGCATTTT
>TRBV5-4|-|TRBJ2-1|16|TRBD2
CASSLGSGGLRYEQFF
TGTGCCAGCAGCTTGGGGAGCGGGGGTCTTAGGTATGAGCAGTTCTTC
>TRBV7-2|-|TRBJ2-5|15|-
CASSIPRDTLKTQYF
TGTGCCAGCAGCATACCCCGGGACACCCTTAAGACCCAGTACTTC
>TRBV18|-|TRBJ2-5|15|TRBD2
CASSQGLAKQETQYF
TGTGCCAGCTCTCAAGGACTAGCGAAACAAGAGACCCAGTACTTC
>TRBV9|-|TRBJ2-3|17|-
CASSAGLLGRGTDTQYF
TGTGCCAGCAGCGCAGGCCTGCTGGGAAGGGGCACAGATACGCAGTATTTT
>TRBV7-2|once|TRBJ2-5|15|-
CASSLVTEGGQTQYF
TGTGCCAGCAGCTTAGTGACGGAGGGTGGACAGACCCAGTACTTC
>TRBV29-1|-|TRBJ1-3|18|-
CSVVLFGTTILSGNTIYF
TGCAGCGTTGTATTATTTGGCACCACCATTCTCTCTGGAAACACCATATATTTT
>TRBV4-1|-|TRBJ1-2|17|-
CASSPGHSRGINYGYTF
TGCGCCAGCAGCCCCGGTCATTCTAGGGGTATTAACTATGGCTACACCTTC
>TRBV19|-|TRBJ1-6|15|TRBD1
CASSAGGVQNSPLHF
TGTGCCAGTAGTGCAGGGGGCGTGCAGAATTCACCCCTCCACTTT
>TRBV5-1|once|TRBJ2-5|14|-
CASSSGGSQETQYF
TGCGCCAGCAGCTCAGGGGGGTCCCAAGAGACCCAGTACTTC
>TRBV10-1|few|TRBJ1-1|13|TRBD1
CASSPIQGTEAFF
TGCGCCAGCAGCCCAATACAGGGGACTGAAGCTTTCTTT
>TRBV28|-|TRBJ2-1|13|-
CASSSPWVHEQFF
TGTGCCAGCAGTTCCCCATGGGTCCATGAGCAGTTCTTC
>TRBV15|-|TRBJ2-2|16|TRBD1
CATSRVQGHGTGELFF
TGTGCCACCAGCAGAGTACAGGGGCATGGCACCGGGGAGCTGTTTTTT
>TRBV24-1|-|TRBJ1-5|15|-
CATSDSGSGNQPQHF
TGTGCCACCAGTGATTCGGGATCGGGCAATCAGCCCCAGCATTTT
>TRBV7-9|-|TRBJ1-2|14|-
CASSLRGEDYGYTF
TGTGCCAGCAGCTTAAGGGGGGAAGACTATGGCTACACCTTC
>TRBV6-1|few|TRBJ1-6|15|-
CASSETGLGFAPLHF
TGTGCCAGCAGTGAAACAGGACTAGGGTTTGCACCCCTCCACTTT
>TRBV6-5|-|TRBJ2-1|15|TRBD2
CASSRLAGGSNEQFF
TGTGCCAGCAGCCGTCTAGCGGGGGGGTCCAATGAGCAGTTCTTC
>TRBV5-6|-|TRBJ1-1|15|TRBD1
CASSPGTGLYTEAFF
TGTGCCAGCAGCCCCGGGACAGGGTTATATACTGAAGCTTTCTTT
>TRBV5-3|-|TRBJ1-4|18|TRBD1
CARSLDDEPWDRGRRGSF
TGTGCCAGAAGCTTGGATGACGAACCGTGGGACAGGGGGCGCAGGGGATCTTTT
>TRBV7-8|-|TRBJ1-6|17|-
CASSREGYGSYNSPLHF
TGTGCCAGCAGCCGAGAAGGGTACGGATCCTATAATTCACCCCTCCACTTT
>TRBV12-5|-|TRBJ2-3|12|-
CASGRSTDTQYF
TGTGCTAGTGGTAGAAGCACAGATACGCAGTATTTT
>TRBV2|-|TRBJ1-5|14|-
CASSDRGGNQPQHF
TGTGCCAGCAGTGATCGAGGCGGCAATCAGCCCCAGCATTTT
>TRBV6-5|-|TRBJ2-3|14|-
CASRGGHFTDTQYF
TGTGCCAGCAGAGGGGGACACTTCACAGATACGCAGTATTTT
>TRBV7-2|-|TRBJ2-4|19|TRBD2
CASSPTRASGGAAKNIQYF
TGTGCCAGCAGCCCGACCCGGGCTAGCGGGGGGGCGGCCAAAAACATTCAGTACTTC
>TRBV7-9|-|TRBJ1-4|16|-
CASSLKSGRVDEKLFF
TGTGCCAGCAGCTTAAAGTCGGGCAGGGTGGACGAAAAACTGTTTTTT
>TRBV3-1/TRBV3-2|-|TRBJ1-6|20|TRBD1
CASSQEGVIRTGAFRTPLHF
TGTGCCAGCAGCCAAGAAGGTGTAATTAGGACAGGGGCTTTTAGGACACCCCTCCACTTT
>TRBV27|once|TRBJ2-1|14|TRBD2
CASRHTGGSNEQFF
TGTGCCAGCAGGCATACGGGGGGGTCCAATGAGCAGTTCTTC
>TRBV18|-|TRBJ2-3|12|-
CASSPSTDTQYF
TGTGCCAGCTCACCGAGCACAGATACGCAGTATTTT
>TRBV6-6|-|TRBJ1-5|13|-
CASSGSANQPQHF
TGTGCCAGCAGTGGCAGTGCTAATCAGCCCCAGCATTTT
>TRBV5-1|once|TRBJ2-2|15|TRBD2
CASSPSGLNTGELFF
TGCGCCAGCAGCCCTAGCGGACTGAACACCGGGGAGCTGTTTTTT
>TRBV4-3|-|TRBJ2-4|15|-
CASSQDAGAKNIQYF
TGCGCCAGCAGCCAAGATGCGGGGGCCAAAAACATTCAGTACTTC